One sample yielded the 24 T cell receptor beta chains listed below, sequenced in a study of cytomegalovirus exposure and HLA in healthy donors. The PCR contained 60 Vbeta and 13 Jbeta primers. Method: immunoSEQ multiplex PCR; TCRdb's copy keeps in-frame clones and lacks some. The sample lists 150,000 to 200,000 clones, 82% occurring once. Input material: PBMCs. These receptors originate from a boy between 2 and 10 years old in good health and CMV-seronegative.

This clone occurred once. This chain uses TRBV7-6 with TRBJ1-6, with a possible D match to TRBD1 (6 bases). V was pared by 5 bases and J by 5 bases, with 13 bases between. The CDR3 extends over 15 amino acids. Per the germline V gene, CDR1 is SGHVS and CDR2 is FNYEAQ. CDR3 bases: TGTGCCAGCAGCCCGAGGACAGTAGATAATTCACCCCTCCACTTT. It codes for CASSPRTVDNSPLHF. Using reference TRBV7-6 and TRBJ1-6 for the parts outside the CDR3, the full variable domain is GAGVSQSPRYKVTKRGQDVALRCDPISGHVSLYWYRQALGQGPEFLTYFNYEAQQDKSGLPNDRFSAERPEGSISTLTIQRTEQRDSAMYRCASSPRTVDNSPLHFGNGTRLTVT.

The J gene is TRBJ2-7, the V gene TRBV2; 11 bases line up with TRBD2. Germline V gene sequence: CDR1 SNHLY, CDR2 FYNNEI. The CDR3 spans 15 residues. V dropped 4 bases and J dropped 0; count of bases not matched to a gene: 2. As DNA, the CDR3 is TGTGCCAGCAGTGTGGGACTAGCGGACTCCTACGAGCAGTACTTC. This encodes CASSVGLADSYEQYF.

In this sample, this clone turned up once. This chain links TRBV29-1 with TRBJ2-5; TRBD1 might be the D (6 bases). Germline CDR1 SQVTM, CDR2 ANQGSEA. The CDR3 is made up of 15 amino acids. Trimming took 4 bases from V and 6 from J, leaving 21 bases between them. This CDR3 reads CSVGGRGQGIKTQYF. DNA of the CDR3: TGCAGCGTTGGGGGTCGGGGCCAGGGGATTAAGACCCAGTACTTC.

The chain links TRBV7-3 to TRBJ2-3; possible D gene TRBD2, 7 bases. The ends were cut back, 5 bases at V and 0 bases at J, with 12 bases in the middle. Germline V gives CDR1 SGHTA, CDR2 FQGTGA. The CDR3 contains 15 residues. Here the CDR3 reads CASSRGGASTDTQYF. CDR3 DNA: TGTGCCAGCAGCCGAGGGGGGGCGAGCACAGATACGCAGTATTTT.

The rearrangement links TRBV4-1 to TRBJ2-1; TRBD2 agrees at 12 bases. In germline, CDR1 is MGHRA, CDR2 YSYEKL. With 5 bases clipped from V and 10 bases from J, the junction kept 18 bases outside the gene matches. The CDR3 sequence is 18 residues long. The CDR3 DNA reads as TGCGCCAGCAGCAAGACCGCACTAGCGGGGGGCCGCCGGGGGGAGCAGTTCTTC. This encodes CASSKTALAGGRRGEQFF.

The gene calls are TRBV9 and TRBJ2-1; tentatively, D is TRBD2 (6 bases). Per germline, CDR1 SGDLS and CDR2 YYNGEE. The length of the CDR3 is 16 residues. Trimming stripped 0 bases from V and 4 bases from J, with 14 bases between. This CDR3 is CASSVVGEGTYNEQFF. CDR3 DNA: TGTGCCAGCAGCGTAGTAGGGGAAGGGACTTACAATGAGCAGTTCTTC.

J is TRBJ1-6 and V is TRBV2; perhaps TRBD1 as D (6 bases). The germline V gene encodes CDR1 SNHLY and CDR2 FYNNEI. The V and J ends lost 7 bases and 6 bases respectively, with 13 bases between them. The CDR3 contains 14 residues. The CDR3 DNA reads as TGTGCCAGCACAAGGACAGACTTTAATTCACCCCTCCACTTT. Translated, it gives CASTRTDFNSPLHF.

The chain links TRBV6-5 to TRBJ2-5, with D possibly being TRBD1 (6 bases). Germline V lookup: CDR1 MNHEY, CDR2 SVGAGI. V gave up 5 bases and J gave up 4 bases, with 17 bases separating them. This CDR3 contains 15 residues. DNA of the CDR3: TGTGCCAGCAGTGTACCAGGGGTAGGAGGAGAGACCCAGTACTTC. Translation: CASSVPGVGGETQYF.

The chain combines TRBV5-4 with TRBJ2-1, with 7 bases identical to TRBD1. After removal of 0 bases from V and 3 bases from J, the junction contained 0 bases not matched to a gene. Looked up from germline, CDR1 is SGHNT and CDR2 is YYREEE (reference sequence). The CDR3 consists of 14 residues. The CDR3 nucleotides are TGTGCCAGCAGCTTGGGACAGGGCTACAATGAGCAGTTCTTC. It specifies CASSLGQGYNEQFF.

The chain combines TRBV4-3 with TRBJ1-2; D is undetermined. The V and J ends lost 3 bases and 8 bases respectively, with 22 bases between them. This CDR3 spans 16 amino acids. Germline V lookup: CDR1 LGHNA, CDR2 YSLEER. The CDR3 spells CASSQTPSDPQRGYTF. CDR3 in DNA: TGCGCCAGCAGCCAGACCCCTAGCGATCCCCAAAGGGGCTACACCTTC.

This clone was seen only a few times. The rearrangement links TRBV7-2 to TRBJ2-3; 10 bases are a match to TRBD2. CDR1 SGHTA and CDR2 FQGNSA come from the germline V gene. The CDR3 runs 16 residues. V was pared by 3 bases and J by 1 base, with 4 bases of the junction left unmatched. The CDR3 bases are TGTGCCAGCAGCTTGGTCGGGACTAGCGGCACAGATACGCAGTATTTT. This gives the protein CASSLVGTSGTDTQYF. Full variable domain (outside the CDR3, taken from reference TRBV7-2 and TRBJ2-3): GAGVSQSPSNKVTEKGKDVELRCDPISGHTALYWYRQSLGQGLEFLIYFQGNSAPDKSGLPSDRFSAERTGGSVSTLTIQRTQQEDSAVYLCASSLVGTSGTDTQYFGPGTRLTVL.

The rearrangement links TRBV27 to TRBJ2-2; TRBD2 matches at 16 bases. Germline CDR1 and CDR2: MNHEY and SMNVEV (reference sequence). After removal of 6 bases from V and 7 bases from J, the junction contained 8 bases not matched to a gene. CDR3 size: 17 residues. The CDR3 reads CASSPGLAGGLGGELFF. The DNA for the CDR3 is TGTGCCAGCAGCCCGGGACTAGCGGGGGGGCTTGGCGGGGAGCTGTTTTTT.

The rearrangement joins TRBV27 to TRBJ1-1, with 7 bases lining up with TRBD1. This CDR3 comprises 18 residues. Unmatched junction bases numbered 16, after V lost 6 bases and J lost 0 bases. CDR1 and CDR2 (germline): MNHEY, SMNVEV (reference sequence). CDR3 bases: TGTGCCAGCAGCCCTCCCCGACAGGGTTCGTCCGTGAACACTGAAGCTTTCTTT. Translated: CASSPPRQGSSVNTEAFF.

The chain employs TRBV6-1 and TRBJ2-7; tentative D call: TRBD1 (5 bases). Per the germline V gene, CDR1 is MNHNS and CDR2 is SASEGT. V lost 4 bases and J 2 bases, leaving 12 bases between the germline ends. The CDR3 is made up of 14 amino acids. This CDR3 is CASSGTSLAYEQYF. As DNA, the CDR3 is TGTGCCAGCAGTGGGACATCTCTGGCCTACGAGCAGTACTTC.

CDR3 DNA sequence: TGTGCCACCAGCAGCCGCCCCTCGGCAGGGGCCAATAATTCACCCCTCCACTTT. Translating it yields CATSSRPSAGANNSPLHF. The chain uses TRBV15 and TRBJ1-6; TRBD1 is a possible D gene (6 bases). V lost 3 bases to trimming and J lost 5 bases, with 20 bases between them. Germline V CDR1 and CDR2: LNHNV, YYDKDF (reference sequence). The CDR3 consists of 18 residues.

The rearrangement links TRBV27 to TRBJ1-6; 7 nucleotides agree with TRBD1. The J segment lost 0 bases and the V segment lost 5 bases, leaving 10 bases of the junction unmatched. The CDR3 runs to 18 residues. Germline assignment: CDR1 MNHEY and CDR2 SMNVEV (reference sequence). The CDR3 nucleotides are TGTGCCAGCAGTCCCGGGACAGCCCGGAGCTCCTATAATTCACCCCTCCACTTT. Encoded protein: CASSPGTARSSYNSPLHF.

A single count supports this clone. The chain recombines TRBV10-3 with TRBJ2-5; tentative D call: TRBD1 (6 bases). The CDR3 totals 13 residues. V lost 2 bases and J lost 11, with 15 bases in between. Germline loops: CDR1 ENHRY, CDR2 SYGVKD. This chain's CDR3 is CAISERPEGGQYF. Written as DNA, the CDR3 is TGTGCCATCAGTGAGAGACCCGAAGGGGGTCAGTACTTC.

The V and J genes are TRBV10-3 and TRBJ2-1; D might be TRBD2 (6 bases). The CDR3 consists of 14 residues. Germline-derived CDR1 and CDR2 are ENHRY and SYGVKD. Deletions cut 6 bases from V and 3 bases from J, with 12 bases between. The CDR3, as DNA: TGTGCCATCAGCGGGGGACCCGGCTACAATGAGCAGTTCTTC. Encoded protein: CAISGGPGYNEQFF.

The rearrangement uses TRBV7-2 and TRBJ1-2; 7 bases match TRBD1. CDR1 is SGHTA and CDR2 is FQGNSA in the germline V gene. This CDR3 spans 13 amino acids. The junction had 8 bases not matched to a gene; V was cut back by 5 bases and J by 8 bases. The CDR3, as DNA: TGTGCCAGCAGCCCCTCGACAGGGAACGGCTACACCTTC. This codes for CASSPSTGNGYTF. Filled out from reference TRBV7-2 and TRBJ1-2, the complete variable domain reads GAGVSQSPSNKVTEKGKDVELRCDPISGHTALYWYRQSLGQGLEFLIYFQGNSAPDKSGLPSDRFSAERTGGSVSTLTIQRTQQEDSAVYLCASSPSTGNGYTFGSGTRLTVV.

The chain employs TRBV7-2 and TRBJ2-1; TRBD2 aligns across 16 bases. CDR1 is SGHTA and CDR2 is FQGNSA in the germline V gene. Trimming took 2 bases from V and 15 from J; bases not matched to a gene: 13. This CDR3 is built from 17 residues. CDR3 amino acids: CASSLTHTGTSGGARFF. CDR3 sequence (DNA): TGTGCCAGCAGCTTAACGCATACCGGGACTAGCGGGGGGGCCCGGTTCTTC.

The chain links TRBV7-9 to TRBJ1-6, with D unclear. The V and J ends lost 5 bases and 6 bases respectively, with 8 bases between them. The CDR3 contains 13 residues. Germline assignment: CDR1 SEHNR and CDR2 FQNEAQ (reference sequence). CDR3 amino acids: CASSQAGNSPLHF. For the CDR3, the DNA is TGTGCCAGCAGCCAAGCGGGTAATTCACCCCTCCACTTT.

The chain employs TRBV7-2 and TRBJ2-7, with 7 bases fitting TRBD1. Germline values: CDR1 SGHTA, CDR2 FQGNSA. CDR3 length equals 13 residues. The junction had 4 bases not matched to a gene; V was cut back by 4 bases and J by 4 bases. CDR3 nucleotide sequence: TGTGCCAGCAGCTGGGGACAGCGATACGAGCAGTACTTC. It encodes CASSWGQRYEQYF.

The genes are TRBV5-1 and TRBJ2-7; maybe TRBD2 (6 bases). Germline values: CDR1 SGHRS, CDR2 YFSETQ. Trimming pared 0 bases from V and 2 bases from J, leaving 12 bases between. This CDR3 is built from 15 residues. CDR3 in DNA: TGCGCCAGCAGCTTGGGTGTCGGGGGAGCCTACGAGCAGTACTTC. Translated: CASSLGVGGAYEQYF.

CDR3: CASSLRGLAGSEQYF. The CDR3 nucleotides are TGTGCCAGCAGCTTACGCGGACTAGCGGGGTCCGAGCAGTACTTC. The rearrangement uses TRBV7-9 and TRBJ2-7; 12 bases agree with TRBD2. Trimming took 2 bases from V and 6 from J; bases not matched to a gene: 5. This CDR3 region has 15 residues. Per the germline V gene, CDR1 is SEHNR and CDR2 is FQNEAQ (reference sequence).